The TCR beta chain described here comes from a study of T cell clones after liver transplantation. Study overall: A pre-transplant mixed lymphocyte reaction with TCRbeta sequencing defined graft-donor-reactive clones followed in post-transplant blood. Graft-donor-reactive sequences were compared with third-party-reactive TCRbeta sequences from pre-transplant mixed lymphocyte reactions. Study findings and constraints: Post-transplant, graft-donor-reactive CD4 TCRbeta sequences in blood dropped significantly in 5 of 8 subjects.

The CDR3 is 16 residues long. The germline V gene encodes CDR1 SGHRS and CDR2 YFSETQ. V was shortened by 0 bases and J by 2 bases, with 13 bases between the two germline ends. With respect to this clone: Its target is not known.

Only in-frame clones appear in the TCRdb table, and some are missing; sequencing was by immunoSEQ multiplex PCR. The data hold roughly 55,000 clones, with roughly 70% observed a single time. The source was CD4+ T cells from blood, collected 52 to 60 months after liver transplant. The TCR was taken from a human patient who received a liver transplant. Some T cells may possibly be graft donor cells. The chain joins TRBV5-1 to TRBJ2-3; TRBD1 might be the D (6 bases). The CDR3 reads CASSLVLGASTDTQYF. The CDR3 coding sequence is TGCGCCAGCAGCTTGGTCCTGGGGGCCTCCACAGATACGCAGTATTTT.